These 27 T cell receptor beta chains originate from one sample sequenced in a study of OX40 agonist ivuxolimab in advanced cancers. The protocol was immunoSEQ multiplex PCR, while the TCRdb copy is restricted to in-frame clones and leaves out a portion. The table has fewer than 65,000 clones, 84% seen once. This specimen consisted of CD4+ or CD8+ T cells sorted from blood, obtained in a trial of the OX40 agonist ivuxolimab. These receptors were taken from an adult with an advanced solid tumor such as melanoma, head and neck, liver or kidney cancer.

This sequence joins TRBV6-5 and TRBJ1-5, with a weak D call TRBD1 (5 bases). Germline loops: CDR1 MNHEY, CDR2 SVGAGI. CDR3 length equals 16 residues. Trimming removed 4 bases at V and 0 bases at J, with 13 bases between. This CDR3 is CASSLRRGPSNQPQHF. In nucleotides, the CDR3 is TGTGCCAGCAGTTTGAGGCGGGGACCTAGCAATCAGCCCCAGCATTTT.

The chain's CDR3 is CASSFIRQGDEQYF. The DNA of the CDR3 is TGTGCCAGCAGCTTTATTAGACAGGGGGACGAGCAGTACTTC. The V and J genes are TRBV11-2 and TRBJ2-7; 9 bases line up with TRBD1. Germline V gene lookup returns CDR1 SGHAT and CDR2 FQNNGV. The CDR3 has 14 amino acids. The junction had 5 bases not matched to a gene; V was cut back by 3 bases and J by 5 bases. Combining the CDR3 with reference TRBV11-2 and TRBJ2-7 gives the whole variable domain EAGVAQSPRYKIIEKRQSVAFWCNPISGHATLYWYQQILGQGPKLLIQFQNNGVVDDSQLPKDRFSAERLKGVDSTLKIQPAKLEDSAVYLCASSFIRQGDEQYFGPGTRLTVT.

The CDR3 region is CASRLAGTGELFF. The CDR3 DNA follows: TGTGCCAGCAGGCTAGCGGGTACCGGGGAGCTGTTTTTT. The chain couples TRBV2 to TRBJ2-2, with 8 bases fitting TRBD2. There are 13 residues in the CDR3. V lost 6 bases to trimming and J lost 5 bases; unmatched junction nucleotides: 2. In germline, CDR1 is SNHLY, CDR2 FYNNEI.

CDR3: CASSPGTSGGSFLTGELFF. In nucleotides, the CDR3 is TGTGCCAGCAGCCCCGGGACTAGCGGGGGTTCCTTCCTCACCGGGGAGCTGTTTTTT. The chain links TRBV27 to TRBJ2-2; TRBD2 agrees at 14 bases. Germline V CDR1 and CDR2: MNHEY, SMNVEV (reference sequence). The CDR3 covers 19 residues. Trimming took 6 bases from V and 4 from J; bases not matched to a gene: 13.

The chain employs TRBV28 and TRBJ2-1; no clear D. The V and J ends lost 5 bases and 2 bases respectively, with 13 bases between them. The CDR3 has 15 amino acids. Per germline, CDR1 MDHEN and CDR2 SYDVKM. CDR3 sequence: CASSTTPGPYNEQFF. The CDR3 region has the DNA TGTGCCAGCAGTACGACACCAGGACCCTACAATGAGCAGTTCTTC.

The V call is TRBV5-1, the J call TRBJ2-7; D possibly corresponds to TRBD1 (7 bases). Germline-derived CDR1 and CDR2 are SGHRS and YFSETQ. CDR3 size: 17 residues. The V and J ends lost 0 bases and 5 bases respectively, with 21 bases between them. The CDR3 reads CASSLVEGARATHEQYF. DNA for the CDR3: TGCGCCAGCAGCTTGGTGGAGGGGGCGCGAGCGACCCACGAGCAGTACTTC.

The chain recombines TRBV13 with TRBJ2-3; the match to TRBD2 covers 13 bases. Germline lookup yields CDR1 PRHDT and CDR2 FYEKMQ (reference sequence). Unmatched junction bases numbered 8, after V lost 5 bases and J lost 0 bases. This CDR3 contains 18 residues. The CDR3 DNA is TGTGCCAGCAGCGGGCGACTAGCGGGGGGCCCAAGCACAGATACGCAGTATTTT. Its translation is CASSGRLAGGPSTDTQYF.

The chain joins TRBV14 to TRBJ2-5; 9 positions agree with TRBD1. V dropped 1 base and J dropped 5; count of bases not matched to a gene: 5. CDR1 is SGHDN, CDR2 FVKESK, per germline. This CDR3 contains 15 residues. The CDR3 loop is CASSQGGQGLETQYF. CDR3 coding DNA: TGTGCCAGCAGCCAAGGGGGACAGGGTTTGGAGACCCAGTACTTC.

This chain joins TRBV5-1 and TRBJ2-5, with 7 bases fitting TRBD1. Unmatched junction bases numbered 7, after V lost 3 bases and J lost 2 bases. Germline V gene sequence: CDR1 SGHRS, CDR2 YFSETQ. The CDR3 loop spans 15 amino acids. CDR3 sequence reads: CASSSSPGQQETQYF. CDR3 DNA: TGCGCCAGCAGCTCGTCGCCGGGACAGCAAGAGACCCAGTACTTC.

The V call is TRBV30, the J call TRBJ2-5; weak D call: TRBD1 (6 bases). Trimming took off 0 bases at V and 2 bases at J, with 16 bases between the two ends. The CDR3 has 16 residues. Per the germline V gene, CDR1 is GTSNPN and CDR2 is SVGIG (reference sequence). CDR3 sequence: CAWSVGAGVLQETQYF. CDR3 bases: TGTGCCTGGAGTGTAGGGGCAGGGGTCCTTCAAGAGACCCAGTACTTC.

This clone is a singleton in its sample. This chain connects TRBV9 to TRBJ2-3; D is perhaps TRBD2 (5 bases). CDR3 length: 13 amino acids. V lost 2 bases and J 3 bases, leaving 7 bases between the germline ends. CDR1 is SGDLS and CDR2 is YYNGEE in the germline V gene. The CDR3 nucleotides are TGTGCCAGCAGCGTCCTAGCTACAGATACGCAGTATTTT. Amino acid sequence: CASSVLATDTQYF.

The rearrangement joins TRBV9 to TRBJ1-1, with D hard to call. Germline V lookup: CDR1 SGDLS, CDR2 YYNGEE. V was clipped by 0 bases and J by 0 bases, with 15 bases between them. The CDR3 runs to 17 residues. The CDR3 sequence is CASSVGPEMRMNTEAFF. CDR3 coding DNA: TGTGCCAGCAGCGTAGGTCCAGAAATGCGAATGAACACTGAAGCTTTCTTT.

V is TRBV6-1 and J is TRBJ2-2; 8 positions match TRBD1. Germline CDR1 MNHNS, CDR2 SASEGT. The CDR3 is 14 residues long. The V and J ends lost 7 bases and 1 base, in that order; junction bases with no gene match: 2. The CDR3 DNA sequence: TGTGCCAGCAAGGGGACAGGGAACACCGGGGAGCTGTTTTTT. It translates to CASKGTGNTGELFF.

The rearrangement joins TRBV7-9 to TRBJ2-5; 8 bases are a match to TRBD2. V lost 5 bases, J lost 5 bases, and 13 bases stayed unmatched. The CDR3 is made up of 16 amino acids. CDR1 is SEHNR, CDR2 FQNEAQ, per germline (reference sequence). DNA of the CDR3: TGTGCCAGCAGCCCAGGGGATCGCGGGGGGATCGAGACCCAGTACTTC. Translation gives CASSPGDRGGIETQYF. Using reference TRBV7-9 and TRBJ2-5 for the parts outside the CDR3, the full variable domain is DTGVSQNPRHKITKRGQNVTFRCDPISEHNRLYWYRQTLGQGPEFLTYFQNEAQLEKSRLLSDRFSAERPKGSFSTLEIQRTEQGDSAMYLCASSPGDRGGIETQYFGPGTRLLVL.

The chain has TRBV19 and TRBJ1-2; TRBD1 is a possible D gene (5 bases). The CDR3 contains 12 residues. CDR1 is LNHDA, CDR2 SQIVND, per germline (reference sequence). Trimming removed 5 bases at V and 8 bases at J, with 12 bases between. CDR3 nucleotides: TGTGCCAGTAGTGGGCAGGGTGGCGGCTACACCTTC. Translating it yields CASSGQGGGYTF.

The V gene is TRBV7-2, the J gene TRBJ2-7; maybe TRBD2 (7 bases). The CDR3 covers 15 residues. CDR1 is SGHTA and CDR2 is FQGNSA in the germline V gene. Trimming took 1 base from V and 0 from J, leaving 10 bases between them. This CDR3 is CASSLGGGSSYEQYF. In DNA form, the CDR3 reads TGTGCCAGCAGCTTAGGGGGGGGCAGCTCCTACGAGCAGTACTTC.

This chain connects TRBV5-5 to TRBJ1-3; D remains unclear. The CDR3 has 15 amino acids. In germline, CDR1 is SGHKS, CDR2 YYEKEE (reference sequence). Trimming removed 1 base from V and 0 bases from J, with 8 bases in between. CDR3 in amino acids: CASSLPRRSGNTIYF. CDR3 in DNA: TGTGCCAGCAGCTTGCCTCGACGCTCTGGAAACACCATATATTTT.

V gene TRBV5-4 combines with J gene TRBJ1-1; maybe TRBD1 (5 bases). CDR1 and CDR2 (germline): SGHNT, YYREEE (reference sequence). V lost 1 base, J lost 1 base, and 8 bases lay in between. This CDR3 comprises 14 residues. CDR3 sequence (DNA): TGTGCCAGCAGCTTGTCAGGGTCGAACACTGAAGCTTTCTTT. Translated: CASSLSGSNTEAFF.

Written as DNA, the CDR3 is TGTGCCAGCAGCTCCAGGGGGGCGGACCTATCAAATTCACCCCTCCACTTT. This sequence encodes CASSSRGADLSNSPLHF. The chain couples TRBV7-2 to TRBJ1-6; TRBD1 aligns across 7 bases. Germline V gene lookup returns CDR1 SGHTA and CDR2 FQGNSA. The V segment lost 4 bases and the J segment 7 bases; nucleotides outside the gene matches: 13. The CDR3 consists of 17 residues.

The chain has TRBV10-1 and TRBJ2-5; 9 positions match TRBD2. The J call may be wrong; the DNA end is better matched by TRBJ2-7. The germline V gene has CDR1 WNHNN and CDR2 SYGVQD (reference sequence). This CDR3 spans 12 amino acids. The CDR3 here is CASGTSSYEQYF. The CDR3 coding sequence is TGCGCCAGCGGGACTAGCTCTTACGAGCAGTACTTC.

This chain links TRBV19 with TRBJ2-2; 7 bases map to TRBD2. The V segment lost 5 bases and the J segment 3 bases; nucleotides outside the gene matches: 9. The germline CDR1 and CDR2 sequences are LNHDA and SQIVND (reference sequence). CDR3 length equals 16 residues. The DNA of the CDR3 is TGTGCCAGTAGTCGGGGGGACGGAGGTTACACCGGGGAGCTGTTTTTT. This encodes CASSRGDGGYTGELFF. The complete variable domain, with remaining parts taken from reference TRBV19 and TRBJ2-2, reads DGGITQSPKYLFRKEGQNVTLSCEQNLNHDAMYWYRQDPGQGLRLIYYSQIVNDFQKGDIAEGYSVSREKKESFPLTVTSAQKNPTAFYLCASSRGDGGYTGELFFGEGSRLTVL.

This clone was seen once. V is TRBV9 and J is TRBJ1-2; no clear D gene. Per the germline V gene, CDR1 is SGDLS and CDR2 is YYNGEE. This CDR3 has 14 amino acids. The ends were cut back, 0 bases at V and 4 bases at J, with 10 bases in the middle. CDR3 nucleotides: TGTGCCAGCAGCGTAGCGAGCGCCCCCTATGGCTACACCTTC. It encodes CASSVASAPYGYTF.

The V call is TRBV15, the J call TRBJ1-5, with 7 bases lining up with TRBD1. After removal of 5 bases from V and 6 bases from J, the junction contained 7 bases not matched to a gene. The CDR3 has 14 residues. The germline V gene has CDR1 LNHNV and CDR2 YYDKDF (reference sequence). CDR3: CATSQKQGSQPQHF. The CDR3 DNA follows: TGTGCCACCAGCCAAAAACAGGGGAGTCAGCCCCAGCATTTT.

The V and J genes are TRBV6-5 and TRBJ2-5; either TRBD1 or TRBD2 may supply D (5 bases each). The CDR3 is 14 amino acids. Between the trimmed V and J ends, which lost 4 bases and 5 bases, there was a span of 14 bases. Germline V gene data show CDR1 as MNHEY and CDR2 as SVGAGI. CDR3 residues: CASSWGSGGETQYF. In DNA, the CDR3 is TGTGCCAGCAGTTGGGGCAGTGGCGGGGAGACCCAGTACTTC.

The chain employs TRBV6-6 and TRBJ2-3, with 7 bases that match TRBD1. The CDR3 has 14 residues. The J segment lost 3 bases and the V segment lost 4 bases, leaving 4 bases of the junction unmatched. CDR1 is MNHNY, CDR2 SVGAGI, per germline (reference sequence). For the CDR3, the DNA is TGTGCCAGCAGTTCTATGACAGGGACAGATACGCAGTATTTT. Residues: CASSSMTGTDTQYF.

V gene TRBV15 combines with J gene TRBJ1-2; the D gene is possibly TRBD1 (6 bases). Looked up from germline, CDR1 is LNHNV and CDR2 is YYDKDF (reference sequence). The CDR3 spans 14 residues. The germline V and J ends were trimmed by 5 bases and 8 bases, with 18 bases remaining between them. The CDR3 bases are TGTGCCACCAGCTCACAAGGGGGGACGGACGGCTACACCTTC. Amino acids: CATSSQGGTDGYTF.

The chain recombines TRBV4-3 with TRBJ2-7, with 8 bases fitting TRBD1. V lost 4 bases, J lost 5 bases, and 10 bases stayed unmatched. Per the germline V gene, CDR1 is LGHNA and CDR2 is YSLEER. This CDR3 region has 15 residues. The CDR3 is CASSPSQGGSNEQYF. The CDR3 coding sequence is TGCGCCAGCAGCCCGTCACAGGGGGGATCGAACGAGCAGTACTTC.